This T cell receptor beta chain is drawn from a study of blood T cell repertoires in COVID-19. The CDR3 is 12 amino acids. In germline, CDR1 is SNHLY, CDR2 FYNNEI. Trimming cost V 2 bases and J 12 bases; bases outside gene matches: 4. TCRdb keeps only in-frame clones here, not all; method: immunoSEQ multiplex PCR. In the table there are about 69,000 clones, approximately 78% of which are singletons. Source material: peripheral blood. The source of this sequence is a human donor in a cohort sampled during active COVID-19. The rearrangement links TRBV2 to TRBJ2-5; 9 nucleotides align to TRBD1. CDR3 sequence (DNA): TGTGCCAGCAGTGAATGGGACAGGGTCGAGTACTTC. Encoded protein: CASSEWDRVEYF. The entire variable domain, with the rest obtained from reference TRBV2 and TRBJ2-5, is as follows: EPEVTQTPSHQVTQMGQEVILRCVPISNHLYFYWYRQILGQKVEFLVSFYNNEISEKSEIFDDQFSVERPDGSNFTLKIRSTKLEDSAMYFCASSEWDRVEYFGPGTRLLVL.